This is a list of T cell receptor beta chains from one sample in a study of T cells in Graves' hyperthyroidism and ophthalmopathy. MiXCR, run by TCRdb on the multiplex PCR reads, gives a single entry per CDR3 protein. The sample contains 300,000 to 400,000 distinct CDR3 sequences, roughly 15% of which appear only once. Sequencing used blood. The receptors come from a woman under 40 with Graves' ophthalmopathy. CDR3s include the opening cysteine and the closing phenylalanine or tryptophan. Each record gives: CDR3 length, D gene, J gene, V gene, clone size, CDR3 protein, CDR3 DNA. A D gene is named only where the DNA matches it firmly. Part of the rows lack a size; the others show once, few, many or a class for expanded clones.

>13|NA|TRBJ1-2|TRBV20-1|many
CSASPQGSYGYTF
TGCAGTGCTAGTCCACAGGGAAGCTATGGCTACACCTTC
>14|TRBD1|TRBJ2-7|TRBV25-1|many
CASSPWTGVYEQYF
TGTGCCAGCAGTCCTTGGACAGGGGTCTACGAGCAGTACTTC
>16|TRBD1|TRBJ2-1|TRBV27|NA
CASSLRTTGTGGEQFF
TGTGCCAGCAGTTTGCGAACCACCGGGACAGGGGGCGAGCAGTTCTTC
>15|NA|TRBJ2-2|TRBV28|many
CASSLTAGNTGELFF
TGTGCCAGCAGTTTAACTGCAGGGAACACCGGGGAGCTGTTTTTT
>15|NA|TRBJ2-7|TRBV5-6|many
CASSSRGLFSYEQYF
TGTGCCAGCAGCTCTCGGGGGCTGTTCTCCTACGAGCAGTACTTC
>17|TRBD1|TRBJ1-6|TRBV11-2|NA
CASSPPTKGQSNSPLHF
TGTGCCAGCAGCCCTCCCACGAAGGGACAGAGTAATTCACCCCTCCACTTT
>18|NA|TRBJ2-3|TRBV4-1|NA
CASSQDRQGTPSTDTQYF
TGCGCCAGCAGCCAAGATCGTCAGGGGACCCCGAGCACAGATACGCAGTATTTT
>15|NA|TRBJ1-6|TRBV9|NA
CASNRGGSYNSPPHF
TGTGCCAGCAATAGGGGGGGCTCCTATAATTCACCCCCCCACTTT
>15|NA|TRBJ1-1|TRBV6-2/TRBV6-3|NA
CASSRRTRANTEAFF
TGTGCCAGCAGCCGCAGGACGCGAGCGAACACTGAAGCTTTCTTT
>13|TRBD1|TRBJ1-4|TRBV28|many
CASSSGQNEKLFF
TGTGCCAGCAGTTCGGGACAGAATGAAAAACTGTTTTTT
>14|TRBD1|TRBJ1-4|TRBV4-1|few
CASSPQGAVEKLFF
TGCGCCAGCAGCCCACAGGGGGCAGTTGAAAAACTGTTTTTT
>15|NA|TRBJ2-5|TRBV28|NA
CASISTRTDDETQYF
TGTGCCAGCATCTCCACTAGGACGGACGATGAGACCCAGTACTTC
>13|NA|TRBJ1-3|TRBV25-1|few
CASSDRAGNTIYF
TGTGCCAGCAGTGACAGGGCTGGAAACACCATATATTTT
>15|NA|TRBJ1-4|TRBV30|many
CAWSVLSGVGEKLFF
TGTGCCTGGAGTGTACTGTCGGGGGTTGGTGAAAAACTGTTTTTT
>18|TRBD2|TRBJ2-7|TRBV20-1|many
CSARPLWVAGAWGGEQYF
TGCAGTGCTAGACCCCTTTGGGTAGCGGGGGCCTGGGGGGGGGAGCAGTACTTC
>14|NA|TRBJ1-1|TRBV6-1|few
CASRILQVNTEAFF
TGTGCCAGCAGAATATTGCAGGTAAACACTGAAGCTTTCTTT
>14|TRBD2|TRBJ2-3|TRBV28|NA
CASSFLAGSDTEYF
TGTGCCAGCAGTTTTCTAGCGGGCTCAGATACGGAGTATTTT
>17|NA|TRBJ1-1|TRBV5-4|many
CASSFGGSRLGGTEAFF
TGTGCCAGCAGCTTTGGTGGATCTAGGCTGGGGGGCACTGAAGCTTTCTTT
>20|TRBD1|TRBJ2-6|TRBV28|many
CASRQGAGLLDESGANVLTF
TGTGCCAGCAGGCAGGGGGCGGGATTACTAGATGAGTCTGGGGCCAACGTCCTGACTTTC
>16|NA|TRBJ1-6|TRBV11-2|many
CASSSSGDIWDSPLHF
TGTGCCAGCAGCTCCTCCGGTGACATCTGGGATTCACCCCTCCACTTT
>14|NA|TRBJ2-7|TRBV6-1|many
CASTVDGTTYEQYF
TGTGCCAGCACCGTGGACGGAACGACCTACGAGCAGTACTTC
>15|NA|TRBJ2-7|TRBV3-1|many
CASSQDPAGLNEQYF
TGTGCCAGCAGCCAAGATCCGGCGGGGCTCAATGAGCAGTACTTC
>12|NA|TRBJ1-1|TRBV20-1|many
CSARQGETEAFF
TGCAGTGCTAGACAGGGAGAGACTGAAGCTTTCTTT
>16|NA|TRBJ1-2|TRBV27|many
CASSLSPSTANYGYTF
TGTGCCAGCAGTTTATCCCCGTCGACAGCCAACTATGGCTACACCTTC
>13|NA|TRBJ2-5|TRBV12-3/TRBV12-4|many
CASSFTGKETQYF
TGTGCCAGCAGTTTCACGGGGAAAGAGACCCAGTACTTC
>15|TRBD1|TRBJ1-1|TRBV6-2/TRBV6-3|NA
CASKRQGGMNTEAFF
TGTGCCAGCAAGCGCCAGGGGGGCATGAACACTGAAGCTTTCTTT
>14|TRBD1|TRBJ2-7|TRBV11-2|many
CASSSDRGQIEQYF
TGTGCCAGCAGCTCGGACAGGGGGCAAATTGAGCAGTACTTC
>14|NA|TRBJ1-5|TRBV30|NA
CAWRAGIGNQPQHF
TGTGCCTGGAGGGCAGGGATAGGCAATCAGCCCCAGCATTTT
>15|NA|TRBJ1-3|TRBV30|many
CAWTLTGGGGNTIYF
TGTGCCTGGACCTTGACAGGAGGCGGTGGGAACACCATATATTTT
>14|TRBD2|TRBJ2-7|TRBV5-8|NA
CASIEWGGQYEQYF
TGTGCCAGCATCGAATGGGGGGGTCAGTACGAGCAGTACTTC
>16|NA|TRBJ1-5|TRBV27|many
CASSFVGAGGNQPQHF
TGTGCCAGCAGTTTTGTAGGGGCCGGGGGCAATCAGCCCCAGCATTTT
>14|TRBD2|TRBJ2-3|TRBV6-2/TRBV6-3|few
CASGLAGGTDTQYF
TGTGCCAGCGGGCTAGCGGGGGGTACAGATACGCAGTATTTT
>13|NA|TRBJ2-1|TRBV20-1|few
CSPSLNGWNEQFF
TGCAGCCCCAGCCTTAACGGGTGGAATGAGCAGTTCTTC
>11|NA|TRBJ2-5|TRBV29-1|many
CSVDDLKTQYF
TGCAGCGTTGATGACCTAAAGACCCAGTACTTC
>16|TRBD2|TRBJ2-5|TRBV24-1|few
CATSDLGGGDQETQYF
TGTGCCACCAGTGATTTAGGCGGGGGAGACCAAGAGACCCAGTACTTC
>19|NA|TRBJ2-1|TRBV5-1|many
CASSLPQVIALSSYNEQFF
TGCGCCAGCAGCTTGCCACAGGTGATAGCCCTCAGCTCCTACAATGAGCAGTTCTTC
>14|NA|TRBJ2-3|TRBV5-1|few
CASSLPSGRDTQYF
TGCGCCAGCAGCCTACCATCAGGGAGAGATACGCAGTATTTT
>13|TRBD2|TRBJ2-7|TRBV20-1|many
CSAPAGGLREQYF
TGCAGTGCCCCGGCGGGAGGACTTCGGGAGCAGTACTTC
>14|TRBD1|TRBJ1-4|TRBV20-1|NA
CSALRTGRNEKLFF
TGCAGTGCCCTCCGGACAGGGAGGAATGAAAAACTGTTTTTT
>18|NA|TRBJ1-6|TRBV6-5|NA
CASSYSRQKSSYNSPLHF
TGTGCCAGCAGTTACTCGAGGCAGAAGAGCTCCTATAATTCACCCCTCCACTTT
>15|TRBD1|TRBJ1-3|TRBV11-2|many
CASSIRTGGGNTIYF
TGTGCCAGCAGCATCCGGACAGGGGGCGGCAACACCATATATTTT
>13|NA|TRBJ1-1|TRBV3-1|many
CASSQGRYTEAFF
TGTGCCAGCAGCCAAGGCAGGTACACTGAAGCTTTCTTT
>16|NA|TRBJ1-1|TRBV5-1|many
CASSLGKTVENTEAFF
TGCGCCAGCAGCTTGGGAAAGACAGTTGAGAACACTGAAGCTTTCTTT
>17|TRBD2|TRBJ2-1|TRBV11-1|many
CASSVGTSGSSYNEQFF
TGTGCCAGCAGCGTCGGGACTAGCGGGAGCTCCTACAATGAGCAGTTCTTC
>15|TRBD1|TRBJ2-7|TRBV24-1|many
CATSGGDSSSYEQYF
TGTGCCACCAGTGGTGGGGACAGTTCCTCCTACGAGCAGTACTTC
>15|NA|TRBJ2-3|TRBV5-1|NA
CASRGYDGSTDTQYF
TGCGCCAGCAGGGGGTACGACGGAAGCACAGATACGCAGTATTTT
>14|NA|TRBJ1-4|TRBV7-9|NA
CASSGQLLAEKLFF
TGTGCCAGCAGCGGACAGCTTCTTGCCGAAAAACTGTTTTTT
>16|TRBD2|TRBJ2-1|TRBV7-3|many
CASSLMLAGGPDEQFF
TGTGCCAGCAGCTTAATGCTAGCGGGGGGGCCGGATGAGCAGTTCTTC
>12|NA|TRBJ2-4|TRBV30|many
CACTGGGNIQYF
TGTGCCTGCACCGGAGGGGGAAACATTCAGTACTTC
>13|NA|TRBJ2-1|TRBV30|NA
CAWTVSSCNEQSF
TGTGCCTGGACAGTTAGCTCCTGCAATGAGCAGTCCTTC
>16|NA|TRBJ1-1|TRBV2|many
CASSEYLPLLNTEAFF
TGTGCCAGCAGTGAATATCTACCGCTTTTGAACACTGAAGCTTTCTTT
>17|TRBD2|TRBJ2-5|TRBV7-9|many
CASSPLLAGGPQETQYF
TGTGCCAGCAGCCCTCTTCTAGCGGGGGGCCCCCAAGAGACCCAGTACTTC
>16|NA|TRBJ1-3|TRBV20-1|many
CSARDSTWNSGNTIYF
TGCAGTGCTAGAGACTCGACATGGAACTCTGGAAACACCATATATTTT
>16|NA|TRBJ1-3|TRBV5-1|few
CASSSGPSSSGNTIYF
TGCGCCAGCAGCTCCGGACCGAGCAGCTCTGGAAACACCATATATTTT